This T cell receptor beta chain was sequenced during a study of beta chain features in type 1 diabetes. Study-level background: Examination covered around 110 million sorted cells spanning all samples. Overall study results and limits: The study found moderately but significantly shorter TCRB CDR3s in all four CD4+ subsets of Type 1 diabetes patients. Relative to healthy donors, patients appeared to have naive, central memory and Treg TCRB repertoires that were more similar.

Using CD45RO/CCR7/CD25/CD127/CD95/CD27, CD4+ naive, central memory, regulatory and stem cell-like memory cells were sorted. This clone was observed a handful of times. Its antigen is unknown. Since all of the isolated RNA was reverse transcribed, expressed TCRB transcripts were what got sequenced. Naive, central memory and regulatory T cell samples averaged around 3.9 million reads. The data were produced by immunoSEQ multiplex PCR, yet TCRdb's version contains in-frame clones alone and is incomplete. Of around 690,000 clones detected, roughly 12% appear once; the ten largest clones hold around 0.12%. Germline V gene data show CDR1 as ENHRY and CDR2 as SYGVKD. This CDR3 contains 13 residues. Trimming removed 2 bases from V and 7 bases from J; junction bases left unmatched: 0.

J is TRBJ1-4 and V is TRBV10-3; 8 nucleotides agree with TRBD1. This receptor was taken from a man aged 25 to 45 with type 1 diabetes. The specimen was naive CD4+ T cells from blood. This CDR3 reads CAISEGQGEKLFF. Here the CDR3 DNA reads TGTGCCATCAGTGAGGGACAGGGTGAAAAACTGTTTTTT.